In its sample, the clone carrying this TCR beta chain was seen many times. The antigen is unknown. The record originates from a study of T cells in Graves' hyperthyroidism and ophthalmopathy. Uncontrolled infection, other autoimmune disease, pregnancy and lactation each barred patients from inclusion. Blood was obtained at the first hyperthyroidism diagnosis, which preceded any ophthalmopathy symptoms. Fresh peripheral blood, about 10 ml of it, supplied the PBMCs. Findings and limits, study-wide: With a median lead of approximately six months before onset, the model predicted ophthalmopathy.

The germline gives CDR1 MDHEN, CDR2 SYDVKM. The CDR3 contains 21 residues. The V gene end was trimmed by 3 bases and the J gene end by 0 bases; junction bases not matched to a gene: 18. RNA transcripts served as the template for amplifying TCR beta CDR3 regions. RT-PCR in the first round (using the HTBI primer set) targeted the TCR CDR3. A single record per CDR3 protein comes from TCRdb applying MiXCR to the multiplex PCR reads. The data show around 300,000 distinct CDR3 sequences, more than 10% seen once. Material: blood. The sequence derives from a woman aged 25 to 39 with Graves' hyperthyroidism that later progressed to Graves' ophthalmopathy. The V call is TRBV28, the J call TRBJ2-2; TRBD2 matches 8 bases. CDR3 nucleotides: TGTGCCAGCAGTTTCTCCCCCGCCCTAGCGGGCCGCCTCGCGAACACCGGGGAGCTGTTTTTT. Protein: CASSFSPALAGRLANTGELFF.